A selection of T cell receptor beta chains follows, all from one sample in a study of T cell repertoires in cytomegalovirus infection. MiXCR, run by TCRdb on the reads, gives a single entry per CDR3 protein. The table has around 100,000 distinct CDR3 sequences, under 50% seen once; the top ten hold around 74%. For these TCRs, the target antigens are not known. Sequencing used CD8+ T cells from cultured PBMCs, obtained from culture after CMV antigen stimulation. The source is a human donor in good health (CMV status not recorded). Some clones in this sample may be carry-over from other donors' samples. Both conserved end residues are part of each CDR3. D genes are given only for firm matches. Part of the rows lack a size; the others show once, few, many or a class for expanded clones.

clone size	D gene	V gene	J gene	CDR3 DNA	CDR3 protein
.	.	TRBV7-6	TRBJ2-2	TGTGCCAGCAGCCCCGGGGGACAGATTACCGGGGAGCTGTTTTTT	CASSPGGQITGELFF
few	TRBD1	TRBV7-2	TRBJ2-5	TGTGCCAGCAGCTTAAATGGGGGCAGGGGGACCGAGACCCAGTACTTC	CASSLNGGRGTETQYF
once	TRBD1	TRBV20-1	TRBJ2-7	TGCAGTGCTAGAACCGACAGGGGGAACTACGAGCAGTACTTC	CSARTDRGNYEQYF
.	.	TRBV5-1	TRBJ2-5	TGCGCCAGCAGCTCCGGGACGTACCAAGAGACCCAGTACTTC	CASSSGTYQETQYF
.	.	TRBV7-8	TRBJ1-1	TGTGCCAGCAGCTTGACGCCAGCCGCGAACACTGAAGCTTTCTTT	CASSLTPAANTEAFF
.	.	TRBV9	TRBJ1-3	TGTGCCAGCAACGGCGAAGGAGTTGGAAACACCATATATTTT	CASNGEGVGNTIYF
few	.	TRBV7-8	TRBJ2-1	TGTGCCAGCAGCTTAGGGGGGACCTACAATGAGCAGTTCTTC	CASSLGGTYNEQFF
.	TRBD1	TRBV7-8	TRBJ1-2	TGTGCCAGCAGCACCCGGACAGGCGTTCAAGGCTATGGCTACACCTTC	CASSTRTGVQGYGYTF
.	.	TRBV3-1	TRBJ2-3	TGTGCCAGCAGCCAGACTGATGGACCGACTGATACGCAGTATTTT	CASSQTDGPTDTQYF
.	TRBD2	TRBV27	TRBJ2-7	TGTGCCAGCAGTCCGGGACTAGCGGGGGGGAGGGGGCCCCGGTACTTC	CASSPGLAGGRGPRYF
.	.	TRBV5-4	TRBJ2-7	TGTGCCAGCAGTTTCGACAGTTACAGCTCCTACGAGCAGTACTTC	CASSFDSYSSYEQYF
.	.	TRBV5-4	TRBJ2-3	TGTGCCAGCAGCTTGGAAGGGGGCACAGATACGCAGTATTTT	CASSLEGGTDTQYF
.	.	TRBV4-1	TRBJ2-7	TGCGCCAGTAGCTCGGCGCCTTTCTACGAGCAGTACTTC	CASSSAPFYEQYF
many	.	TRBV10-3	TRBJ1-6	TGTGCCATCAGTGTTTGGGGCCCCTATAATTCACCCCTCCACTTT	CAISVWGPYNSPLHF
.	.	TRBV20-1	TRBJ2-7	TGCAGTGCTAGAGATTTCCCCCCAGGGGGGTTCTACGAGCAGTACTTC	CSARDFPPGGFYEQYF
few	TRBD1	TRBV5-4	TRBJ1-1	TGTGCCGGACACAGGGGGAACACTGAAGCTTTCTTT	CAGHRGNTEAFF
few	.	TRBV12-3/TRBV12-4	TRBJ1-2	TGTGCCAGCAGGATAGGTTTGAACTATGGCTACACCTTC	CASRIGLNYGYTF
few	TRBD1	TRBV10-3	TRBJ1-2	TGTGCCATCAGTCCGGGACAGGATCCTAACTATGGCTACACCTTC	CAISPGQDPNYGYTF
.	TRBD2	TRBV4-1	TRBJ2-1	TGCGCCAGCAGCCAAGAGGGGACGGCGGGGGATGAGCAGTTCTTC	CASSQEGTAGDEQFF
.	TRBD1	TRBV20-1	TRBJ2-1	TGCAGTGCTAGCCAGGGGGTCTCTTACAATGAGCAGTTCTTC	CSASQGVSYNEQFF
.	TRBD2	TRBV7-3	TRBJ2-1	TGTGCCAGCAGCCTTTGGACTAGCGGGGCCAGGGAGTACAATGAGCAGTTCTTC	CASSLWTSGAREYNEQFF
.	.	TRBV7-6	TRBJ2-2	TGTGCCAGCAGCTCCTACAACGGAAGCACCGGGGAGCTGTTTTTT	CASSSYNGSTGELFF
.	.	TRBV7-3	TRBJ2-3	TGTGCCAGCACCGAAGATACGCAGTATTTT	CASTEDTQYF
.	.	TRBV28	TRBJ1-5	TGTGCCAGCAGTTTATCAGGTGGAAGTCAGCCCCAGCATTTT	CASSLSGGSQPQHF
many	.	TRBV12-5	TRBJ1-6	TGTGCTAGTGGTTTGGTACGACGGGGATTGGGTTCACCCCTCCACTTT	CASGLVRRGLGSPLHF
.	TRBD1	TRBV12-3/TRBV12-4	TRBJ2-1	TGTGCCAGCAGTCTACAGGGGAAGCTCAATGAGCAGTTCTTC	CASSLQGKLNEQFF
.	TRBD2	TRBV4-2	TRBJ2-1	TGTGCCAGCAGCCAAGGGGCGGGACTAGCGGGGGGTCCCTACAATGAGCAGTTCTTC	CASSQGAGLAGGPYNEQFF
.	.	TRBV7-6	TRBJ2-7	TGTGCCAGCAGCTTAACCCCAGGGCCCGAGCAGTACTTC	CASSLTPGPEQYF
few	.	TRBV7-2	TRBJ2-1	TGTGCCAGCAGCTTAGGGGGGGGCGGCTTTGATGAGCAGTTCTTC	CASSLGGGGFDEQFF
.	.	TRBV7-2	TRBJ2-6	TGTGCCAGCAGCCAGGACAGCCGCTCTGGGGCCAACGTCCTGACTTTC	CASSQDSRSGANVLTF
medium-sized	TRBD1	TRBV7-6	TRBJ2-7	TGTGCCAGCAGCTTAAGGGACAGAACCTCCTCCGAGCAGTACTTC	CASSLRDRTSSEQYF
.	.	TRBV7-8	TRBJ2-2	TGTGCCAGCGGCCAAAGATCGAACACCGGGGAGCTGTTTTTT	CASGQRSNTGELFF
.	TRBD1	TRBV28	TRBJ2-5	TGTGCCAGCAGTTTTATCTGGACAGGGGGGCAAGAGACCCAGTACTTC	CASSFIWTGGQETQYF
many	.	TRBV7-9	TRBJ1-2	TGTGCCAGCAGGCCTCTCGACTATGGCTACACCTTC	CASRPLDYGYTF
.	TRBD1	TRBV2	TRBJ1-2	TGTGCCAGCAGTGAATTTTCAGGGGGCGAAGACTATGGCTACACCTTC	CASSEFSGGEDYGYTF
many	TRBD1	TRBV7-8	TRBJ2-1	TGTGCCAGCAGCTTAGGGACAGGGGGCGCCAATGAGCAGTTCTTC	CASSLGTGGANEQFF
.	.	TRBV11-2	TRBJ2-3	TGTGCCAGCAGCTTCAGCCAGCATACAGATACGCAGTATTTT	CASSFSQHTDTQYF
.	.	TRBV6-5	TRBJ1-5	TGTGCTACAAGTATGGCAGGGAGGAATCAGCCCCAGCATTTT	CATSMAGRNQPQHF
few	.	TRBV6-1	TRBJ2-1	TGTGCCAGCAGTGAAGCATCAACATGGGGATACAATGAGCAGTTCTTC	CASSEASTWGYNEQFF
many	TRBD1	TRBV7-9	TRBJ2-6	TGTGCCAGCAGCCCCGGGACAGGGGGCGTTGGGGCCAACGTCCTGACTTTC	CASSPGTGGVGANVLTF
many	.	TRBV19	TRBJ1-1	TGTGCCAGTAGTACTGACCCGGGTTTCATGAACACTGAAGCTTTCTTT	CASSTDPGFMNTEAFF
.	TRBD1	TRBV6-8	TRBJ2-5	TGTGCCAGCAGTTACTCGGGGGACAGGGGGGAGACCCAGTACTTC	CASSYSGDRGETQYF
few	.	TRBV11-1	TRBJ1-1	TGTGCCAGCAGCTTAGCGCGAGGGTCAGTGAACACTGAAGCTTTCTTT	CASSLARGSVNTEAFF
.	.	TRBV2	TRBJ2-5	TGTGCCAGCAGTGAGGGGCCAAGCGGGTCCGACCAAGAGACCCAGTACTTC	CASSEGPSGSDQETQYF
.	.	TRBV28	TRBJ2-3	TGTGCCAGCAGTTTATGGGCGGAGAGCACAGATACGCAGTATTTT	CASSLWAESTDTQYF
few	.	TRBV6-5	TRBJ2-1	TGTGCCAGCAGTTACTCCCATTACAATGAGCAGTTCTTC	CASSYSHYNEQFF
once	.	TRBV7-9	TRBJ1-1	TGTGCCAGCAGCCTTACAGTTACTGAAGCTTTCTTT	CASSLTVTEAFF
.	.	TRBV28	TRBJ2-7	TGTGCCAGCAGCCCCTTTTTAAGGGGCCACGAGCAGTACTTC	CASSPFLRGHEQYF
.	TRBD2	TRBV19	TRBJ2-7	TGTGCCAGTAGTGGGTCGTTAGCGGGTTACTACGAGCAGTACTTC	CASSGSLAGYYEQYF
many	.	TRBV7-8	TRBJ1-1	TGTGCCAGCAGTTTCCGGGACCTTTCGAACACTGAAGCTTTCTTT	CASSFRDLSNTEAFF
few	.	TRBV20-1	TRBJ1-4	TGCAGTGCTAGTTTCCAGGCTCGAAATGAAAAACTGTTTTTT	CSASFQARNEKLFF
.	TRBD2	TRBV29-1	TRBJ2-2	TGCAGCGTTTTTACCGGGACTAGCGGGGGAGGGATCGGGGAGCTGTTTTTT	CSVFTGTSGGGIGELFF
.	.	TRBV14	TRBJ1-2	TGTGCCAGCAGCCAAGTTGGGGGATTGGCCTATGGCTACACCTTC	CASSQVGGLAYGYTF